This is a list of T cell receptor beta chains from one sample in a study of blood T cell repertoires in COVID-19. Sequenced by immunoSEQ multiplex PCR; TCRdb stores in-frame clones only, minus some. The sample carries more than 250,000 clones, approximately 88% recorded once. The material sequenced was peripheral blood. The receptors originated from a woman aged 25 to 39 with COVID-19, enrolled during active disease. The CDR3 runs from the conserved cysteine through the conserved F or W. Each record gives: CDR3 DNA, CDR3 protein, J gene, clone size, D gene, V gene. The D gene is left open where the match is weak. Clone size is stated in some rows and not others, as once, few, many or a class when expanded.

TGTGCCAGCAGCCAAGACAGGGTCGCTGGAAACACCATATATTTT,CASSQDRVAGNTIYF,TRBJ1-3,once,.,TRBV14
TGCGCCAGCAGCCAAGTTGACTCTCTCGGCACCGGGGAGCTGTTTTTT,CASSQVDSLGTGELFF,TRBJ2-2,once,.,TRBV4-1
TGTGCCAGCAAAAATACCCGGGACAGGGGTGGGTACACTGAAGCTTTCTTT,CASKNTRDRGGYTEAFF,TRBJ1-1,once,TRBD1,TRBV2
TGTGCCAGCAGCCTCGATCGTTTTGGGCAGGGTCGAGCTTTCTTT,CASSLDRFGQGRAFF,TRBJ1-1,.,.,TRBV14
TGTGCCAGCACCCGGTCAGGGCACACTGAAGCTTTCTTT,CASTRSGHTEAFF,TRBJ1-1,.,.,TRBV6-5
TGTGCCAGCAGACAACTCCGACAGGGAATCCTACTACACACTGAAGCTTTCTTT,CASRQLRQGILLHTEAFF,TRBJ1-1,.,TRBD1,TRBV27
TGTGCCAGCAGCCAAGACAGGGTGGGAAACACCATATATTTT,CASSQDRVGNTIYF,TRBJ1-3,.,.,TRBV4-2
TGTGCCTGGAGTATCGGGACAGGGAATCAGCCCCAGCATTTT,CAWSIGTGNQPQHF,TRBJ1-5,.,TRBD1,TRBV30
TGTGCCACCCTCCGAGGGAATTCACCCCTCCACTTT,CATLRGNSPLHF,TRBJ1-6,.,.,TRBV12-3/TRBV12-4
TGTGCCAGCAGCCAAGATCTAGCGGGGGGGCGCTACAATGAGCAGTTCTTC,CASSQDLAGGRYNEQFF,TRBJ2-1,.,TRBD2,TRBV3-1/TRBV3-2
TGCAGCGTGGGAGAACAGGGAATCTCCTACAATGAGCAGTTCTTC,CSVGEQGISYNEQFF,TRBJ2-1,.,.,TRBV29-1
TGTGCCAGTAGTATGGGGACAGGGGTTGAAGCTTTCTTT,CASSMGTGVEAFF,TRBJ1-1,.,TRBD1,TRBV19
TGTGCCAGCTTCCCAGGGGTTTCGAACACCGGGGAGCTGTTTTTT,CASFPGVSNTGELFF,TRBJ2-2,.,.,TRBV11-2
TGTGCCTCCTGGGGGGGGACTACCAACACCGGGGAGCTGTTTTTT,CASWGGTTNTGELFF,TRBJ2-2,.,TRBD2,TRBV30
TGTGCCAGCAGCCCGACAGGGTTGCAACAGCCCCAGCATTTT,CASSPTGLQQPQHF,TRBJ1-5,.,TRBD1,TRBV5-5
TGTGCCAGCAGCTTACAACAGGGCCACGAGCAGTACTTC,CASSLQQGHEQYF,TRBJ2-7,.,.,TRBV11-3
TGTGCCAGCAGCCAAGGGCAGAACACTGAAGCTTTCTTT,CASSQGQNTEAFF,TRBJ1-1,.,.,TRBV3-1/TRBV3-2
TGTGCCAGCAGCCGGGGGTACGAGCAGTACTTC,CASSRGYEQYF,TRBJ2-7,.,.,TRBV7-9
TGTGCCAGCAGCCAAGGCGGGACCCAGTACTTC,CASSQGGTQYF,TRBJ2-5,.,.,TRBV3-1/TRBV3-2
TGTGCCATCAACGACGGGACAGCCTCCTATGGCTACACCTTC,CAINDGTASYGYTF,TRBJ1-2,few,TRBD1,TRBV10-3
TGTGCCAGCAGCTTGGAGCCCAGGACACCAGGAGGCTACACCTTC,CASSLEPRTPGGYTF,TRBJ1-2,.,.,TRBV5-6
TGCGCCAGCAGCCAAGTGCTAGCGGGGGGGCCCTACCAAGAGACCCAGTACTTC,CASSQVLAGGPYQETQYF,TRBJ2-5,.,TRBD2,TRBV4-3
TGCAGCGTCGCCAGGGGCTCGGATCAGCCCCAGCATTTT,CSVARGSDQPQHF,TRBJ1-5,.,.,TRBV29-1
TGTGCCAGCAGTTTGGACAGGGGAAAGACCCAGTACTTC,CASSLDRGKTQYF,TRBJ2-5,.,TRBD1,TRBV6-5
TGTGCCAGCAGGCAGACAGGGGTTGGAGGCTACACCTTC,CASRQTGVGGYTF,TRBJ1-2,.,TRBD1,TRBV27
TGTGCCAGCAGTCTAGGACAGCTTAATTCACCCCTCCACTTT,CASSLGQLNSPLHF,TRBJ1-6,.,.,TRBV6-6
TGTGCCAGCAGCCCGGCGGGGGCGTTCCAAGAGACCCAGTACTTC,CASSPAGAFQETQYF,TRBJ2-5,.,.,TRBV11-3
TGTGCCAGCAGCTCCAAAACAGGGGCTAATGAAAAACTGTTTTTT,CASSSKTGANEKLFF,TRBJ1-4,.,TRBD1,TRBV7-9
TGTGCCAGCAGCGTAAAGGGGGGGAGCGGAGATACGCAGTATTTT,CASSVKGGSGDTQYF,TRBJ2-3,.,.,TRBV9
TGTGCCAGCAGCGTAGGTGTCCGAGAGACCCAGTACTTC,CASSVGVRETQYF,TRBJ2-5,.,.,TRBV9
TGTGCCAGCCTCGGGGGAGTGGGGAATGAGCAGTTCTTC,CASLGGVGNEQFF,TRBJ2-1,.,.,TRBV2
TGCGCCAGCAGCTTGGTGGCGGGAGAGACCCAGTACTTC,CASSLVAGETQYF,TRBJ2-5,.,.,TRBV5-1
TGCAGTGCTGTCATAGACACTGAAGCTTTCTTT,CSAVIDTEAFF,TRBJ1-1,.,.,TRBV20-1
TGTGCCAGCAGCTTCCTAGCGGGCTACAATGAGCAGTTCTTC,CASSFLAGYNEQFF,TRBJ2-1,.,TRBD2,TRBV7-6
TGTGCCAGCAGTGACTCGCGGGGGGGCACAGATACGCAGTATTTT,CASSDSRGGTDTQYF,TRBJ2-3,.,TRBD2,TRBV6-4
TGCGCCAGCAGCCAAGATTTAGCGGGGGGGCCGGGGGATACGCAGTATTTT,CASSQDLAGGPGDTQYF,TRBJ2-3,.,TRBD2,TRBV4-3
TGTGCCAGCAGCTTAAGGGCTCTAGCGGGGGGGCTCGGCACCGGGGAGCTGTTTTTT,CASSLRALAGGLGTGELFF,TRBJ2-2,.,TRBD2,TRBV7-2
TGTGCCAGCAGCCCAGGACTCGCCGGAAACACCATATATTTT,CASSPGLAGNTIYF,TRBJ1-3,.,.,TRBV5-4
TGTGCCAGTAGTATCGGGACAGTCTATAATTCACCCCTCCACTTT,CASSIGTVYNSPLHF,TRBJ1-6,.,TRBD1,TRBV19
TGTGCCAGCTCGCCGGACAGGGTCTATGGCTACACCTTC,CASSPDRVYGYTF,TRBJ1-2,.,TRBD1,TRBV18
TGTGCCATCAGGGGGGCCCTCAAGGGCTACACCTTC,CAIRGALKGYTF,TRBJ1-2,once,TRBD1,TRBV5-8
TGCGCCAGCAGCTTGGCGCCCTCGAGGGACAATGAGCAGTTCTTC,CASSLAPSRDNEQFF,TRBJ2-1,.,.,TRBV5-1
TGCGCCAGCAGCTTGGAGGCGGGAAACTATGGCTACACCTTC,CASSLEAGNYGYTF,TRBJ1-2,.,.,TRBV5-1
TGCAGCGTTGAAAAGGGGATGAACACCGGGGAGCTGTTTTTT,CSVEKGMNTGELFF,TRBJ2-2,.,.,TRBV29-1
TGTGCCAGCAGCTTGGATCCGGTATATAGCAATCAGCCCCAGCATTTT,CASSLDPVYSNQPQHF,TRBJ1-5,.,.,TRBV5-5
TGTGCCAGCAGCGTGGAGTATCAAGAGACCCAGTACTTC,CASSVEYQETQYF,TRBJ2-5,.,.,TRBV7-2
TGTGCCAGCGGTCCGACAGCCAGTCTTGGCGAAAAACTGTTTTTT,CASGPTASLGEKLFF,TRBJ1-4,.,.,TRBV3-1/TRBV3-2
TGTGCCACCAGCAGAGCTCGACAGGGCGGATCACCCCTCCACTTT,CATSRARQGGSPLHF,TRBJ1-6,.,TRBD1,TRBV15
TGTGCCAGCAGCCCCTACGGACAGGGCGGTGGAAACACCATATATTTT,CASSPYGQGGGNTIYF,TRBJ1-3,.,TRBD1,TRBV4-2
TGCGCCAGCAGCATAGGGACAGTTTATAATTCACCCCTCCACTTT,CASSIGTVYNSPLHF,TRBJ1-6,.,TRBD1,TRBV5-1
TGTGCCACGGGACTAGCGGGGGGCCCGAGAGATGAGCAGTTCTTC,CATGLAGGPRDEQFF,TRBJ2-1,.,TRBD2,TRBV19
TGCGCCAGTCAGGCCGGGACTAGCGCAGATACGCAGTATTTT,CASQAGTSADTQYF,TRBJ2-3,.,TRBD2,TRBV5-1
TGTGCCAGCAGCCTTGGTCCCTACTACGAGCAGTACTTC,CASSLGPYYEQYF,TRBJ2-7,.,.,TRBV6-2/TRBV6-3